One and the same sample provided the 18 T cell receptor beta chains below, sequenced in a study of T cell responses to AZD1222 COVID-19 vaccine. The assay was immunoSEQ multiplex PCR, and TCRdb's table has in-frame clones only and misses some. The table includes 77,000 or so clones, around 90% detected once. Sequenced here: peripheral blood, sampled 28 days after the second AZD1222 dose. These receptors were taken from an adult who received the AZD1222 COVID-19 vaccine.

Comment on this clone: The same CDR3 can be traced to other DNA sequences in this sample. The chain has TRBV5-1 and TRBJ2-7, with TRBD2 matching 7 bases. This CDR3 spans 18 amino acids. With V trimmed by 3 bases and J by 3 bases, 18 bases remained unmatched. Germline CDR1 SGHRS, CDR2 YFSETQ. DNA of the CDR3: TGCGCCAGCAGCTCCATAGCGGGCCAAGCCTTTTTCTTCTACGAGCAGTACTTC. It yields the protein CASSSIAGQAFFFYEQYF.

The chain has TRBV19 and TRBJ1-5, with D uncertain. The germline V and J ends were trimmed by 5 bases and 4 bases, with 15 bases remaining between them. This CDR3 contains 15 residues. Germline CDR1 and CDR2: LNHDA and SQIVND (reference sequence). CDR3 in amino acids: CASSFGLGKNQPQHF. The CDR3 coding sequence is TGTGCCAGTAGTTTCGGGCTAGGAAAAAATCAGCCCCAGCATTTT.

The chain uses TRBV28 and TRBJ1-1, with TRBD1 identical over 8 bases. The ends lost 4 bases at V and 4 bases at J; junction bases unmatched: 11. The CDR3 is 16 amino acids. CDR1 and CDR2 from the germline V gene are MDHEN and SYDVKM. CDR3 sequence reads: CASSSRGQGASTEAFF. CDR3 bases: TGTGCCAGCAGTTCCCGAGGGCAGGGGGCCAGCACTGAAGCTTTCTTT.

The rearrangement links TRBV7-2 to TRBJ1-2, with a tentative D call TRBD1 (5 bases). Trimming took off 2 bases at V and 6 bases at J, with 13 bases between the two ends. Per germline, CDR1 SGHTA and CDR2 FQGNSA. This CDR3 comprises 14 residues. The CDR3 reads CASSLRGEIDGYTF. For the CDR3, the DNA is TGTGCCAGCAGCTTAAGAGGGGAAATTGATGGCTACACCTTC.

The rearrangement links TRBV19 to TRBJ2-5; D is unclear. The V gene lost 4 bases and the J gene lost 3 bases, with 15 bases spanning the gap. Germline V gene sequence: CDR1 LNHDA, CDR2 SQIVND (reference sequence). The CDR3 loop spans 15 amino acids. CDR3 bases: TGTGCCAGTAGTAGTCTTGGCGCTACTAAAGAGACCCAGTACTTC. It is translated as CASSSLGATKETQYF.

The gene calls are TRBV5-5 and TRBJ1-6, with no clear D. Trimming shortened V by 5 bases and J by 8 bases, and 20 bases separated the two germline ends. Germline V gene data show CDR1 as SGHKS and CDR2 as YYEKEE (reference sequence). The CDR3 runs 16 residues. This CDR3 reads CASSPDGQVSHSPLHF. The CDR3 nucleotides read TGTGCCAGCAGTCCGGACGGCCAGGTGTCGCATTCACCCCTCCACTTT.

Comment on this clone: The junction departs from the called germline gene at one end, perhaps through a read error. This rearrangement joins TRBV10-2 to TRBJ1-1, with unresolved D. CDR3 length: 13 residues. Germline-derived CDR1 and CDR2 are WSHSY and SAAADI. The CDR3 DNA reads as TGCGCCAGCAGTCAGTCTAAGTGGCCTGAAGCTTTCTTT. Its translation is CASSQSKWPEAFF.

The chain employs TRBV3-1 (or the pseudogene TRBV3-2) and TRBJ1-1; 8 positions agree with TRBD1. The length of the CDR3 is 15 residues. CDR1 and CDR2 (germline): LGHDT, YNNKEL (reference sequence). The V gene end was trimmed by 4 bases and the J gene end by 0 bases; junction bases not matched to a gene: 4. The CDR3 nucleotides read TGTGCCAGCAGCCTTACAGGGGGAGTGAACACTGAAGCTTTCTTT. Amino acids: CASSLTGGVNTEAFF.

The rearrangement joins TRBV5-5 to TRBJ2-7; D remains unclear. Looked up from germline, CDR1 is SGHKS and CDR2 is YYEKEE (reference sequence). V lost 4 bases and J lost 0, with 8 bases in between. This CDR3 region has 13 residues. This chain's CDR3 is CASSPSPSYEQYF. CDR3 in DNA: TGTGCCAGCAGCCCCTCCCCCTCCTACGAGCAGTACTTC.

This chain uses TRBV5-5 with TRBJ2-5; TRBD1 matches 10 bases. The germline gives CDR1 SGHKS, CDR2 YYEKEE (reference sequence). This CDR3 spans 15 amino acids. The ends lost 0 bases at V and 5 bases at J; junction bases unmatched: 4. CDR3 sequence (DNA): TGTGCCAGCAGCTTGGGACAGGGGGCGTTTGAGACCCAGTACTTC. This gives the protein CASSLGQGAFETQYF.

This chain uses TRBV28 with TRBJ1-2; a weak D match, TRBD1 (5 bases). V lost 9 bases, J lost 6 bases, and 14 bases lay in between. This CDR3 region has 12 residues. Germline V gene lookup returns CDR1 MDHEN and CDR2 SYDVKM. CDR3 amino acids: CASQGTTNGYTF. The CDR3 nucleotides are TGTGCCAGTCAGGGAACAACGAATGGCTACACCTTC.

This chain uses TRBV28 with TRBJ1-2; the D gene is possibly TRBD1 (5 bases). The CDR3 is 12 residues long. CDR1 MDHEN and CDR2 SYDVKM come from the germline V gene. The V end lost 7 bases, the J end lost 2 bases, and 8 bases lay between the germline ends. The CDR3 DNA reads as TGTGCCAGCATGGGGCAGAACTATGGCTACACCTTC. Its translation is CASMGQNYGYTF.

This chain connects TRBV3-1 (or the pseudogene TRBV3-2) to TRBJ2-7; 7 bases fit TRBD2. The V segment lost 4 bases and the J segment 5 bases; nucleotides outside the gene matches: 11. Looked up from germline, CDR1 is LGHDT and CDR2 is YNNKEL (reference sequence). The CDR3 is 15 amino acids. In nucleotides, the CDR3 is TGTGCCAGCAGCCCCTGGGTCGGGGGGTCCAACGAGCAGTACTTC. Translated: CASSPWVGGSNEQYF.

V is TRBV29-1 and J is TRBJ2-3; 10 bases match TRBD2. Germline V gives CDR1 SQVTM, CDR2 ANQGSEA. V was pared by 4 bases and J by 4 bases, with 5 bases of the junction left unmatched. The CDR3 covers 14 residues. This CDR3 is CSVGVAGGADTQYF. In nucleotides, the CDR3 is TGCAGCGTTGGAGTAGCGGGAGGCGCAGATACGCAGTATTTT.

The V call is TRBV28, the J call TRBJ2-3; 10 nucleotides align to TRBD1. Trimming cost V 6 bases and J 4 bases; bases outside gene matches: 7. Germline CDR1 MDHEN, CDR2 SYDVKM. The CDR3 is made up of 15 amino acids. In DNA form, the CDR3 reads TGTGCCAGCAGAGGGACAGGGGAACCGCCAGATACGCAGTATTTT. As protein: CASRGTGEPPDTQYF.

The chain employs TRBV7-9 and TRBJ2-5; D uncertain. V was trimmed by 1 base and J by 2 bases, leaving 5 bases between them. Germline CDR1 reads SEHNR; CDR2 reads FQNEAQ (reference sequence). This CDR3 comprises 13 residues. The CDR3, as DNA: TGTGCCAGCAGCTTAGTTGCTCAAGAGACCCAGTACTTC. Protein sequence: CASSLVAQETQYF.

The chain couples TRBV5-5 to TRBJ2-7, with a weak D call TRBD1 (6 bases). From germline, CDR1 is SGHKS and CDR2 YYEKEE (reference sequence). Trimming pared 2 bases from V and 6 bases from J, leaving 27 bases between. CDR3 size: 18 residues. In DNA form, the CDR3 reads TGTGCCAGCAGCTTAACCATTCGTCCGGGACAAGGCACGGGCGAGCAGTACTTC. Its protein product is CASSLTIRPGQGTGEQYF.

The chain is built from TRBV6-5 and TRBJ2-1, with 11 positions matching TRBD2. The junction had 2 bases not matched to a gene; V was cut back by 5 bases and J by 2 bases. Per germline, CDR1 MNHEY and CDR2 SVGAGI. CDR3 length: 15 residues. The CDR3 coding sequence is TGTGCCAGCAGTCCGACTAGCGGGACCTACAATGAGCAGTTCTTC. Translation: CASSPTSGTYNEQFF.